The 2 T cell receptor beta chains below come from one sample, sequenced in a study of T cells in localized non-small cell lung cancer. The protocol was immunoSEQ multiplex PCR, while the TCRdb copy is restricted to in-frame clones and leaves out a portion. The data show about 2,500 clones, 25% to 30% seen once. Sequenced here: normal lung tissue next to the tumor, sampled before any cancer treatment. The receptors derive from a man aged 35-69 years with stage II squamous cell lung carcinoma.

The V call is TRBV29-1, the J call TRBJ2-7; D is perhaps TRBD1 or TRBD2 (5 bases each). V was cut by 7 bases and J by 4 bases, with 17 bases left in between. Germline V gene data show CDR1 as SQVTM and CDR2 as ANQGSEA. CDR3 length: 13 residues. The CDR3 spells CSAPGRTSYEQYF. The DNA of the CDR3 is TGCAGCGCTCCGGGACGGACCTCGTACGAGCAGTACTTC.

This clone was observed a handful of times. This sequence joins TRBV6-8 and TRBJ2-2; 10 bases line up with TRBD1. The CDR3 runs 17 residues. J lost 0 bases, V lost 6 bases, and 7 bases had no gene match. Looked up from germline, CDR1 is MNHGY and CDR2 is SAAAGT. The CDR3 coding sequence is TGTGCCAGCAGGACCGGGACAGGGGCCACGAACACCGGGGAGCTGTTTTTT. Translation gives CASRTGTGATNTGELFF.